This T cell receptor beta chain emerged from a study of siplizumab effects on memory and regulatory T cells. Overall study findings and caveats: Naive-or-memory phenotypes were unassignable for roughly 75-95% of proliferating CD4+ or CD8+ clones. The alloresponse seemed to draw substantially on naive T cells, which appeared more diverse than memory cells. Suppressive capability of dividing Tregs from siplizumab cultures went unverified. Among sequences traceable to unstimulated CD4+ memory cells, alloreactive ones were significantly reduced by siplizumab.

Clones were sequenced by immunoSEQ multiplex PCR, and TCRdb holds only the in-frame ones, with some missing. The sample has 100,000 or so clones; 85% to 95% are singletons. V lost 4 bases, J lost 3 bases, and 14 bases lay in between. This CDR3 has 15 residues. Germline CDR1 reads SGDLS; CDR2 reads YYNGEE. To note about this clone: Antigen specificity is unknown.

The sequencing sample was made of Tregs sorted from blood. The clonotype originates from a human donor in good health. The chain joins TRBV9 to TRBJ2-1, with D perhaps matching TRBD2 (6 bases). The CDR3 DNA reads TGTGCCAGCAGCCAAGGGGACTGGAACTACAATGAGCAGTTCTTC. It encodes CASSQGDWNYNEQFF.